The 19 T cell receptor beta chains given below trace back to one sample, sequenced in a study of T cells after yellow fever vaccination. TCRdb analysed the 5' RACE reads with MiXCR anew, one entry per CDR3 protein. Of roughly 500,000 distinct CDR3 sequences detected, over 15% appear once; the ten largest clones hold roughly an eighth. The sample was PBMCs, taken 15 days after the yellow fever booster vaccination. These receptors were obtained from a man aged 30-40 years who received the YFV17D yellow fever vaccine.

J is TRBJ2-5 and V is TRBV19; no clear D. Per germline, CDR1 LNHDA and CDR2 SQIVND (reference sequence). The V gene lost 6 bases and the J gene lost 2 bases, with 13 bases spanning the gap. This CDR3 region has 14 residues. Here the CDR3 reads CASRPGKAQETQYF. The DNA for the CDR3 is TGTGCCAGTAGGCCGGGCAAGGCACAAGAGACCCAGTACTTC.

This clonotype came up a few times. V usage is TRBV7-9 and J usage is TRBJ2-1; D could derive from TRBD1 or TRBD2 (5 bases each). This CDR3 comprises 15 residues. Germline-derived CDR1 and CDR2 are SEHNR and FQNEAQ (reference sequence). Between the trimmed V and J ends, which lost 5 bases and 6 bases, there was a span of 17 bases. The CDR3 DNA is TGTGCCAGCAGCCTCCCCATGGGGACGGGCAATGAGCAGTTCTTC. Amino acids: CASSLPMGTGNEQFF.

This chain joins TRBV7-9 and TRBJ2-7; 10 bases line up with TRBD1. The trim removed 5 bases at V and 3 bases at J, leaving 7 bases unmatched. The CDR3 has 15 residues. Germline V lookup: CDR1 SEHNR, CDR2 FQNEAQ (reference sequence). The CDR3 here is CASSTGQGEIYEQYF. DNA for the CDR3: TGTGCCAGCAGCACCGGACAGGGGGAAATCTACGAGCAGTACTTC.

This clonotype was found a few times. The rearrangement links TRBV9 to TRBJ2-7; 9 nucleotides match TRBD1. Germline CDR1 is SGDLS and CDR2 is YYNGEE. The CDR3 is 15 residues long. V dropped 0 bases and J dropped 7; count of bases not matched to a gene: 8. The DNA of the CDR3 is TGTGCCAGCAGCGTAGAGGGACAGGGAGTGGGGGAGCAGTACTTC. It yields the protein CASSVEGQGVGEQYF.

This clonotype came up a few times. The gene calls are TRBV9 and TRBJ2-1; TRBD2 is a possible D gene (6 bases). This CDR3 has 16 residues. The ends were cut back, 2 bases at V and 5 bases at J, with 17 bases in the middle. The germline CDR1 and CDR2 sequences are SGDLS and YYNGEE. The CDR3 region has the DNA TGTGCCAGCAGCGTCGCCGGGACTCCACACGACAATGAGCAGTTCTTC. Protein: CASSVAGTPHDNEQFF.

The genes are TRBV5-1 and TRBJ2-3; D is perhaps TRBD1 (5 bases). CDR1 and CDR2 from the germline V gene are SGHRS and YFSETQ. The CDR3 contains 14 residues. Trimming left V 5 bases short and J 2 bases short, with 12 bases between. The CDR3 is CASSSDSHTDTQYF. The DNA of the CDR3 is TGCGCCAGCAGTTCCGACAGTCACACAGATACGCAGTATTTT. Drawing the rest from reference TRBV5-1 and TRBJ2-3, the complete variable domain is KAGVTQTPRYLIKTRGQQVTLSCSPISGHRSVSWYQQTPGQGLQFLFEYFSETQRNKGNFPGRFSGRQFSNSRSEMNVSTLELGDSALYLCASSSDSHTDTQYFGPGTRLTVL.

The V call is TRBV7-9, the J call TRBJ1-1, with D perhaps matching TRBD1 (5 bases). Per the germline V gene, CDR1 is SEHNR and CDR2 is FQNEAQ (reference sequence). The CDR3 is 13 residues long. Trimming took off 5 bases at V and 7 bases at J, with 14 bases between the two ends. CDR3 sequence: CASSAGHRYEAFF. The CDR3 DNA follows: TGTGCCAGCAGCGCAGGGCACCGGTATGAAGCTTTCTTT.

The gene calls are TRBV2 and TRBJ2-1; unclear D gene. CDR1 and CDR2 from the germline V gene are SNHLY and FYNNEI. CDR3 size: 14 residues. Between the trimmed V and J ends, which lost 2 bases and 7 bases, there was a span of 12 bases. CDR3: CASSESPIQNEQFF. CDR3 nucleotide sequence: TGTGCCAGCAGTGAAAGCCCTATTCAAAATGAGCAGTTCTTC.

The V and J genes are TRBV12-5 and TRBJ2-3, with a possible D match to TRBD2 (5 bases). V was trimmed by 5 bases and J by 4 bases, leaving 13 bases between them. The V gene's germline CDR1 is LGHNT and CDR2 FRNRAP. The CDR3 is made up of 14 amino acids. CDR3: CASGPGSPSDTQYF. The CDR3 DNA follows: TGTGCTAGTGGTCCGGGAAGTCCGTCAGATACGCAGTATTTT.

This clonotype was observed a few times. V gene TRBV7-9 combines with J gene TRBJ2-1, with 9 bases aligning to TRBD2. Germline V gives CDR1 SEHNR, CDR2 FQNEAQ (reference sequence). CDR3 size: 16 residues. With V trimmed by 6 bases and J by 6 bases, 12 bases remained unmatched. CDR3 sequence reads: CASSYTGTSSLNEQFF. The CDR3 DNA reads TGTGCCAGCAGTTATACCGGGACTAGCTCCCTCAATGAGCAGTTCTTC.

J is TRBJ1-1 and V is TRBV7-9; D not resolved. Germline V lookup: CDR1 SEHNR, CDR2 FQNEAQ (reference sequence). Trimming cost V 2 bases and J 8 bases, with 3 bases left between them. The CDR3 covers 10 residues. Written as DNA, the CDR3 is TGTGCCAGCAGCTTAAAAGAAGCTTTCTTT. Translation: CASSLKEAFF.

V is TRBV11-2 and J is TRBJ2-3, with D hard to call. Trimming removed 6 bases from V and 6 bases from J, with 4 bases in between. The CDR3 contains 10 residues. Germline assignment: CDR1 SGHAT and CDR2 FQNNGV. The chain's CDR3 is CASRSDTQYF. CDR3 nucleotide sequence: TGTGCCAGCAGATCCGATACGCAGTATTTT.

The sample holds a few counts of this clonotype. The chain employs TRBV10-3 and TRBJ2-4; the D is unclear. Looked up from germline, CDR1 is ENHRY and CDR2 is SYGVKD. Trimming stripped 3 bases from V and 7 bases from J, with 10 bases between. The CDR3 has 13 amino acids. The CDR3 reads CAISDPTKNIQYF. For the CDR3, the DNA is TGTGCCATCAGTGACCCGACGAAGAACATTCAGTACTTC.

Only a few counts were recorded for this clonotype. This chain uses TRBV7-9 with TRBJ1-1; D is unresolved. CDR3 length: 14 residues. Trimming pared 4 bases from V and 1 base from J, leaving 10 bases between. Germline V lookup: CDR1 SEHNR, CDR2 FQNEAQ (reference sequence). CDR3 coding DNA: TGTGCCAGCAGCTCGACGGGGAAGAACACTGAAGCTTTCTTT. The encoded protein is CASSSTGKNTEAFF. Using reference TRBV7-9 and TRBJ1-1 for the parts outside the CDR3, the full variable domain is DTGVSQNPRHKITKRGQNVTFRCDPISEHNRLYWYRQTLGQGPEFLTYFQNEAQLEKSRLLSDRFSAERPKGSFSTLEIQRTEQGDSAMYLCASSSTGKNTEAFFGQGTRLTVV.

As concerns this clonotype: One junction end does not reproduce the germline sequence, and a read error may be involved. V and J are TRBV20-1 and TRBJ2-5; weak D call: TRBD2 (5 bases). The germline V gene encodes CDR1 DFQATT and CDR2 SNEGSKA (reference sequence). The CDR3 contains 14 residues. CDR3 sequence: CCADGGLPQETQYF. CDR3 coding DNA: TGCTGTGCGGACGGAGGACTTCCACAAGAGACCCAGTACTTC.

This chain joins TRBV18 and TRBJ1-2; 7 bases match TRBD1. With V trimmed by 5 bases and J by 4 bases, 13 bases remained unmatched. Germline-derived CDR1 and CDR2 are KGHSH and LQKENI. This CDR3 is built from 16 residues. The CDR3 sequence: CASSSRTGRGSYGYTF. The CDR3 nucleotides are TGTGCCAGCTCATCAAGGACAGGCCGGGGGTCCTATGGCTACACCTTC.

This chain links TRBV5-1 with TRBJ2-7; D is perhaps TRBD2 (6 bases). Deletions cut 0 bases from V and 1 base from J, with 11 bases between. CDR3 size: 15 residues. CDR1 and CDR2 from the germline V gene are SGHRS and YFSETQ. CDR3 sequence: CASSLETRSSYEQYF. In DNA, the CDR3 is TGCGCCAGCAGCTTGGAGACTAGATCTTCCTACGAGCAGTACTTC.

This clonotype was seen only a few times. The chain links TRBV10-3 to TRBJ2-7, with 7 nucleotides matching TRBD2. The CDR3 runs to 13 residues. The germline V gene has CDR1 ENHRY and CDR2 SYGVKD. The junction had 10 bases not matched to a gene; V was cut back by 8 bases and J by 6 bases. The CDR3 protein is CAIQTGGRGEQYF. CDR3 DNA sequence: TGTGCCATCCAAACCGGCGGGAGAGGCGAGCAGTACTTC.

This chain uses TRBV28 with TRBJ2-1; 7 positions agree with TRBD2. Trimming removed 8 bases from V and 4 bases from J; junction bases left unmatched: 11. CDR1 and CDR2 from the germline V gene are MDHEN and SYDVKM. This CDR3 is built from 15 residues. CDR3 amino acids: CASGLLASGYNEQFF. CDR3 bases: TGTGCCAGCGGCCTACTGGCTAGCGGTTACAATGAGCAGTTCTTC.